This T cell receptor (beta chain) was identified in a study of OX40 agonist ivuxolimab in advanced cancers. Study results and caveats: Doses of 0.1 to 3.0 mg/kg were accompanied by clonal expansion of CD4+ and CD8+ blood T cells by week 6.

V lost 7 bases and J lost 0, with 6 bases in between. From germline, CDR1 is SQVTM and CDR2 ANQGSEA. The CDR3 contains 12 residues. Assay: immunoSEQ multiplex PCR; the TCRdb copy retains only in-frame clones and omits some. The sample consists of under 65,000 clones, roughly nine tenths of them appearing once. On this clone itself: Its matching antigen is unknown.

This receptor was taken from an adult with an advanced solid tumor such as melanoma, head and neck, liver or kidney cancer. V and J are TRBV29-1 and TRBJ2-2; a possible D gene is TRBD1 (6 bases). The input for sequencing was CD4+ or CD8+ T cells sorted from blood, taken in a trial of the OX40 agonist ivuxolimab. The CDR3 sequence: CSGTANTGELFF. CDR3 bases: TGCAGCGGGACAGCGAACACCGGGGAGCTGTTTTTT.